Below, 23 T cell receptor beta chains from the same sample are listed, as sequenced in a study of blood T cell repertoires in COVID-19. Sequenced by immunoSEQ multiplex PCR; TCRdb stores in-frame clones only, minus some. Seen here are about 87,000 clones, around 85% observed once, and the top ten hold just over 3%. The material sequenced was peripheral blood. These receptors were taken from a woman of 80 years or more with COVID-19, enrolled during active disease.

V and J are TRBV13 and TRBJ2-3; tentatively, D is TRBD2 (5 bases). This CDR3 is 15 amino acids long. The V end was cut by 5 bases, the J end by 5 bases, with 17 bases between. Germline CDR1 and CDR2: PRHDT and FYEKMQ (reference sequence). CDR3 coding DNA: TGTGCCAGCAGCCCCAGAAGGACTGTTAGAGATACGCAGTATTTT. Its translation: CASSPRRTVRDTQYF.

The CDR3 DNA reads as TGTGCCAGTAGACGCACAGGGATCGGAGACTACGAGCAGTACTTC. This sequence encodes CASRRTGIGDYEQYF. This sequence joins TRBV19 and TRBJ2-7; the D gene is possibly TRBD1 (6 bases). Per germline, CDR1 LNHDA and CDR2 SQIVND (reference sequence). V lost 6 bases and J lost 3, with 18 bases in between. The CDR3 is 15 residues long.

The CDR3 region has the DNA TGTGCCTGGAGTGTACGTCCAGTCTCCTACGAGCAGTACTTC. This gives the protein CAWSVRPVSYEQYF. V gene TRBV30 combines with J gene TRBJ2-7; D is unclear. V lost 0 bases and J lost 0, with 9 bases in between. The length of the CDR3 is 14 residues. The V gene's germline CDR1 is GTSNPN and CDR2 SVGIG (reference sequence).

This clone was observed a single time. The V and J genes are TRBV7-2 and TRBJ1-2; no reliable D call. The CDR3 loop spans 13 amino acids. Germline CDR1 SGHTA, CDR2 FQGNSA. The V gene lost 8 bases and the J gene lost 3 bases, with 13 bases spanning the gap. CDR3 DNA sequence: TGTGCCAGCGGGCTCTTGGGTTACTATGGCTACACCTTC. Translating gives CASGLLGYYGYTF.

The V and J genes are TRBV28 and TRBJ2-5; TRBD1 matches at 8 bases. Trimming at V came to 5 bases and at J to 4 bases, leaving 3 bases not matched to a gene. Germline loops: CDR1 MDHEN, CDR2 SYDVKM. This CDR3 has 13 residues. The CDR3 region is CASSPGGLETQYF. CDR3 sequence (DNA): TGTGCCAGCAGTCCAGGGGGCCTAGAGACCCAGTACTTC.

The V and J genes are TRBV3-1 (or the pseudogene TRBV3-2) and TRBJ2-5, with D maybe TRBD2 (5 bases). This CDR3 region has 15 residues. Between the trimmed V and J ends, which lost 3 bases and 5 bases, there was a span of 16 bases. The germline gives CDR1 LGHDT, CDR2 YNNKEL (reference sequence). This CDR3 is CASSQVAGQGETQYF. Written as DNA, the CDR3 is TGTGCCAGCAGCCAGGTTGCGGGCCAAGGGGAGACCCAGTACTTC.

The rearrangement links TRBV28 to TRBJ1-2, with 9 nucleotides matching TRBD1. This CDR3 is 12 amino acids long. The J segment lost 8 bases and the V segment lost 4 bases, leaving 2 bases of the junction unmatched. The germline CDR1 and CDR2 sequences are MDHEN and SYDVKM. CDR3 nucleotide sequence: TGTGCCAGCAGTTGGACAGGGGCCGGCTACACCTTC. As protein: CASSWTGAGYTF.

The CDR3 coding sequence is TGTGCCATCAGCCAAGGAGGGCCATCAGATACGCAGTATTTT. It yields the protein CAISQGGPSDTQYF. This chain joins TRBV10-3 and TRBJ2-3; D may be TRBD2 (6 bases). Trimming cost V 6 bases and J 4 bases, with 14 bases left between them. CDR1 is ENHRY, CDR2 SYGVKD, per germline. The CDR3 consists of 14 residues.

The chain recombines TRBV6-1 with TRBJ1-2; a possible D gene is TRBD1 (6 bases). The CDR3 consists of 14 residues. Trimming removed 2 bases from V and 5 bases from J, with 12 bases in between. CDR1 and CDR2 (germline): MNHNS, SASEGT. The CDR3 loop is CASSEQGKGYGYTF. As DNA, the CDR3 is TGTGCCAGCAGTGAACAGGGGAAGGGGTATGGCTACACCTTC.

This clone was recorded a few times. The chain has TRBV5-1 and TRBJ1-1; a possible D gene is TRBD1 (6 bases). The CDR3 totals 14 residues. Trimming removed 2 bases at V and 5 bases at J, with 13 bases between. Germline V gives CDR1 SGHRS, CDR2 YFSETQ. CDR3 nucleotides: TGCGCCAGCAGCTTCGTCAGGGGAGGGACTGAAGCTTTCTTT. This gives the protein CASSFVRGGTEAFF.

The CDR3 sequence: CASSPTGQGYNEQFF. In nucleotides, the CDR3 is TGTGCCAGCTCACCTACGGGACAGGGATACAATGAGCAGTTCTTC. The rearrangement uses TRBV18 and TRBJ2-1, with 9 nucleotides matching TRBD1. The CDR3 consists of 15 residues. In germline, CDR1 is KGHSH, CDR2 LQKENI. The V gene end was trimmed by 3 bases and the J gene end by 4 bases; junction bases not matched to a gene: 4.

J is TRBJ1-5 and V is TRBV7-3, with TRBD1 identical over 8 bases. The germline gives CDR1 SGHTA, CDR2 FQGTGA. This CDR3 is built from 13 residues. The junction had 6 bases not matched to a gene; V was cut back by 5 bases and J by 9 bases. The DNA of the CDR3 is TGTGCCAGCAGCCCCGGACAGGGATGGCCCCAGCATTTT. Amino acid sequence: CASSPGQGWPQHF.

This clone came up once. The V call is TRBV3-1 (or the pseudogene TRBV3-2), the J call TRBJ2-5; TRBD1 might be the D (7 bases). This CDR3 spans 15 amino acids. The ends were cut back, 1 base at V and 4 bases at J, with 13 bases in the middle. Germline V lookup: CDR1 LGHDT, CDR2 YNNKEL (reference sequence). CDR3 sequence reads: CASSQVVQGGETQYF. The CDR3 DNA reads TGTGCCAGCAGCCAAGTGGTTCAGGGGGGAGAGACCCAGTACTTC.

This chain links TRBV18 with TRBJ1-5; the match to TRBD1 covers 12 bases. V trimming: 6 bases; J trimming: 10 bases; junction bases outside the gene matches: 13. This CDR3 is built from 16 residues. Germline CDR1 KGHSH, CDR2 LQKENI. The CDR3, as DNA: TGTGCCAGCTCGGGGACAGGGGGCCCCCTATCCATCCCCCAGCATTTT. Amino acids: CASSGTGGPLSIPQHF.

J is TRBJ2-1 and V is TRBV7-2, with 11 bases fitting TRBD2. The CDR3 runs to 16 residues. Germline V lookup: CDR1 SGHTA, CDR2 FQGNSA. J was trimmed by 4 bases and V by 6 bases; bases with no gene match: 8. The CDR3 DNA sequence: TGTGCCAGCAGACTTCTTAGCGGGGGGGTTTACAATGAGCAGTTCTTC. This sequence encodes CASRLLSGGVYNEQFF.

The V and J genes are TRBV19 and TRBJ2-5; D ambiguous. Trimming removed 0 bases at V and 2 bases at J, with 7 bases between. Germline-derived CDR1 and CDR2 are LNHDA and SQIVND (reference sequence). CDR3 length: 14 residues. CDR3 coding DNA: TGTGCCAGTAGTATAGACAGGCGTCAAGAGACCCAGTACTTC. Its protein product is CASSIDRRQETQYF.

J is TRBJ2-5 and V is TRBV6-2 or TRBV6-3; the match to TRBD1 covers 9 bases. This CDR3 has 16 amino acids. After removal of 1 base from V and 4 bases from J, the junction contained 7 bases not matched to a gene. From germline, CDR1 is MNHEY and CDR2 SVGEGT. This chain's CDR3 is CASSYWGQGVRETQYF. CDR3 DNA sequence: TGTGCCAGCAGTTACTGGGGACAGGGAGTAAGAGAGACCCAGTACTTC.

The J gene is TRBJ1-2, the V gene TRBV9; the match to TRBD1 covers 8 bases. This CDR3 is built from 16 residues. With V trimmed by 2 bases and J by 4 bases, 10 bases remained unmatched. Germline CDR1 SGDLS, CDR2 YYNGEE. CDR3: CASSVLSTGDFYGYTF. DNA of the CDR3: TGTGCCAGCAGCGTCCTTTCGACAGGGGACTTCTATGGCTACACCTTC.

The genes are TRBV9 and TRBJ2-7; the match to TRBD1 covers 8 bases. The CDR3 runs 14 residues. Losses at the gene ends were 4 bases for V and 4 bases for J; bases not matched to a gene: 7. Germline assignment: CDR1 SGDLS and CDR2 YYNGEE. CDR3 region: CASSLGTGLYEQYF. CDR3 coding DNA: TGTGCCAGCAGCCTTGGGACAGGTCTGTACGAGCAGTACTTC.

The V gene is TRBV2, the J gene TRBJ2-7, with 7 bases that match TRBD1. V was pared by 6 bases and J by 5 bases, with 4 bases of the junction left unmatched. The CDR3 loop spans 12 amino acids. Germline V gene data show CDR1 as SNHLY and CDR2 as FYNNEI. The CDR3 spells CASRTGSHEQYF. The CDR3 nucleotides read TGTGCCAGCAGGACAGGGTCCCACGAGCAGTACTTC.

V and J are TRBV7-2 and TRBJ2-7; tentatively, D is TRBD1 (6 bases). The CDR3 covers 14 residues. V lost 4 bases and J 4 bases, leaving 14 bases between the germline ends. Germline CDR1 is SGHTA and CDR2 is FQGNSA. CDR3 in DNA: TGTGCCAGCAGCTCACAGGGTAGCTATTACGAGCAGTACTTC. This translates into CASSSQGSYYEQYF.

The V gene is TRBV19, the J gene TRBJ1-3; no reliable D call. Trimming stripped 1 base from V and 0 bases from J, with 10 bases between. Germline CDR1 is LNHDA and CDR2 is SQIVND (reference sequence). The CDR3 extends over 16 amino acids. The chain's CDR3 is CASSIGTANSGNTIYF. The CDR3 DNA follows: TGTGCCAGTAGTATAGGCACAGCCAACTCTGGAAACACCATATATTTT.

The chain combines TRBV7-9 with TRBJ1-2; TRBD1 agrees at 8 bases. The length of the CDR3 is 15 residues. With V trimmed by 0 bases and J by 7 bases, 7 bases remained unmatched. Germline V lookup: CDR1 SEHNR, CDR2 FQNEAQ (reference sequence). The CDR3 spells CASSLAGRQGSGYTF. The CDR3 DNA follows: TGTGCCAGCAGCTTAGCGGGGAGACAGGGGAGTGGCTACACCTTC.